These 5 T cell receptor beta chains share one sample of origin, sequenced in a study of cytomegalovirus exposure and HLA in healthy donors. PCR used 60 Vbeta primers and 13 Jbeta primers. Clones were sequenced by immunoSEQ multiplex PCR, and TCRdb holds only the in-frame ones, with some missing. The data show 90,000 to 120,000 clones, around 77% seen once. Sample: PBMCs. All receptors come from a male donor in good health and CMV-seronegative.

This chain connects TRBV4-1 to TRBJ2-1, with D unclear. Between the trimmed V and J ends, which lost 2 bases and 14 bases, there was a span of 19 bases. This CDR3 spans 14 amino acids. Germline loops: CDR1 MGHRA, CDR2 YSYEKL. CDR3 coding DNA: TGCGCCAGCAGCCAATCCCCCGCAACACCGTTTAAGTTCTTC. This gives the protein CASSQSPATPFKFF.

The V call is TRBV5-1, the J call TRBJ2-7; TRBD2 matches at 10 bases. The CDR3 spans 15 residues. The germline V gene encodes CDR1 SGHRS and CDR2 YFSETQ. Trimming cost V 0 bases and J 2 bases; bases outside gene matches: 2. The DNA for the CDR3 is TGCGCCAGCAGCTTGGCCAGCGGGAGGGCCTACGAGCAGTACTTC. This encodes CASSLASGRAYEQYF. The whole variable domain, filled in from reference TRBV5-1 and TRBJ2-7, reads KAGVTQTPRYLIKTRGQQVTLSCSPISGHRSVSWYQQTPGQGLQFLFEYFSETQRNKGNFPGRFSGRQFSNSRSEMNVSTLELGDSALYLCASSLASGRAYEQYFGPGTRLTVT.

This clone has only one observation. V gene TRBV27 combines with J gene TRBJ2-7; 10 positions match TRBD1. With V trimmed by 4 bases and J by 2 bases, 17 bases remained unmatched. Germline values: CDR1 MNHEY, CDR2 SMNVEV (reference sequence). The CDR3 has 19 amino acids. The DNA for the CDR3 is TGTGCCAGCAGTTCACCCATGGGACAGGGGTCGGGGATTACCTACGAGCAGTACTTC. Its translation: CASSSPMGQGSGITYEQYF.

This clone has more than one count but fewer than ten. The chain couples TRBV11-3 to TRBJ2-7; D uncertain. The germline CDR1 and CDR2 sequences are SGHNT and YENEEA. The CDR3 has 13 amino acids. The V and J ends lost 4 bases and 3 bases respectively, with 10 bases between them. The CDR3 sequence: CASSSEKNYEQYF. CDR3 nucleotide sequence: TGTGCCAGCAGCTCCGAGAAGAACTACGAGCAGTACTTC.

The rearrangement joins TRBV14 to TRBJ2-7, with TRBD1 identical over 7 bases. The junction had 8 bases not matched to a gene; V was cut back by 2 bases and J by 4 bases. Germline-derived CDR1 and CDR2 are SGHDN and FVKESK. The CDR3 runs to 15 residues. CDR3 DNA sequence: TGTGCCAGCAGCCAATTAGGGACAGCTCTATACGAGCAGTACTTC. Protein: CASSQLGTALYEQYF.